This TCR beta chain comes out of a study of blood T cell repertoires in COVID-19. Study overall: Acute and convalescent COVID-19 specimens originated in the United States, Italy and Spain. T cells, B-cell-depleted T cells, or PBMCs supplied cDNA or gDNA.

Trimming removed 0 bases at V and 4 bases at J, with 13 bases between. Germline assignment: CDR1 MNHNS and CDR2 SASEGT. This CDR3 is 16 amino acids long. Authors' analysis steps: Using reference gene primer amplification, nucleated cell counts were estimated. This table comes from immunoSEQ multiplex PCR, and its TCRdb copy is limited to in-frame clones, with some not included. That table supplies the V and J calls and clone size; D and trimming were determined from the DNA. Counted here are about 130,000 clones, around 85% occurring once; the ten biggest clones make up approximately 4%. This TCR was recovered from a human donor in a cohort sampled during active COVID-19. Sequencing was done on a sample of peripheral blood. V usage is TRBV6-1 and J usage is TRBJ2-1; tentative D call: TRBD2 (5 bases). The DNA for the CDR3 is TGTGCCAGCAGTGAAGCGTCGGTAGCGCTATACAATGAGCAGTTCTTC. This codes for CASSEASVALYNEQFF.